A selection of T cell receptor beta chains follows, all from one sample in a study of cytomegalovirus exposure and HLA in healthy donors. Only in-frame clones appear in the TCRdb table, and some are missing; sequencing was by immunoSEQ multiplex PCR. The table records 150,000 or so clones, roughly 73% of them present only once. Sequencing was performed on PBMCs. These receptors were taken from a man in his forties or fifties in good health and CMV-seronegative. The CDR3 runs from the conserved cysteine through the conserved F or W. A D gene is named only where the DNA matches it firmly.

V	J	D	DNA	CDR3
TRBV9	TRBJ2-3	NA	TGTGCCAGCAGCGTTGACGGGTCCACAGATACGCAGTATTTT	CASSVDGSTDTQYF
TRBV19	TRBJ1-6	NA	TGTGCCAGTAGTATCCCGGGAGTAAATAATTCACCCCTCCACTTT	CASSIPGVNNSPLHF
TRBV28	TRBJ2-5	TRBD1	TGTGCCAGCAGTAACAGGGGTCGAGAGACCCAGTACTTC	CASSNRGRETQYF
TRBV4-3	TRBJ2-1	TRBD2	TGCGCCAGCAGCCAAGATAGGTCGGGGGGGGCCTACAATGAGCAGTTCTTC	CASSQDRSGGAYNEQFF
TRBV6-6	TRBJ2-3	TRBD1	TGTGCCGGGTCCCGGGACAGGAGCACAGATACGCAGTATTTT	CAGSRDRSTDTQYF
TRBV5-1	TRBJ2-2	TRBD2	TGCGCCAGCAGCTTGGCCTGGGAGGGCACCGGGGAGCTGTTTTTT	CASSLAWEGTGELFF
TRBV6-6	TRBJ1-6	NA	TGTGCCAGCCATGGGGGCAGGGACCTGCAAGTGGCCCTCCACTTT	CASHGGRDLQVALHF
TRBV18	TRBJ1-1	TRBD1	TGTGCCAGCTCACCCCTCGGGACAGGGGCCAACACTGAAGCTTTCTTT	CASSPLGTGANTEAFF
TRBV9	TRBJ2-2	NA	TGTGCCAGCAGCGTAGCTCCACCTCGACAGGGAGGCACCGGGGAGCTGTTTTTT	CASSVAPPRQGGTGELFF
TRBV6-1	TRBJ2-7	NA	TGTGCCAGCAGTGAATGGCAGGGCCAAACCTACGAGCAGTACTTC	CASSEWQGQTYEQYF
TRBV7-9	TRBJ1-2	NA	TGTGCCAGCAGCTTAGAGGGAGATGCCGTCCTATATGGCTACACCTTC	CASSLEGDAVLYGYTF
TRBV5-4	TRBJ2-1	NA	TGTGCCAGCAGCACCTTTAGTAGCGACAATGAGCAGTTCTTC	CASSTFSSDNEQFF
TRBV5-4	TRBJ1-3	NA	TGTGCCAGCAGCTTGCAGGGCTCCGGTGGAAACACCATATATTTT	CASSLQGSGGNTIYF
TRBV2	TRBJ2-3	NA	TGTGCCAGCAGTGAAGTCATTAGCCGCACAGATACGCAGTATTTT	CASSEVISRTDTQYF
TRBV5-5	TRBJ2-5	NA	TGTGCCAGCAGCCGGACAGAACAAGAGACCCAGTACTTC	CASSRTEQETQYF